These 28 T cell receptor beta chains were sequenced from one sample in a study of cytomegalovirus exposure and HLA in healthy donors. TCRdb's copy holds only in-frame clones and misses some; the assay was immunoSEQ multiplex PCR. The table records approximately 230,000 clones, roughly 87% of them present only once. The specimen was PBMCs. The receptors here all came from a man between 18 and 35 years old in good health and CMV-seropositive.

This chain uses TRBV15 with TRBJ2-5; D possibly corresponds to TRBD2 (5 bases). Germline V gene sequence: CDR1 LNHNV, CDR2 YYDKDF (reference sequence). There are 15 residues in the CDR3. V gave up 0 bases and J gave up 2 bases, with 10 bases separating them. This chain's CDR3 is CATSRDLASQETQYF. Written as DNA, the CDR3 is TGTGCCACCAGCAGAGATTTAGCGAGTCAAGAGACCCAGTACTTC.

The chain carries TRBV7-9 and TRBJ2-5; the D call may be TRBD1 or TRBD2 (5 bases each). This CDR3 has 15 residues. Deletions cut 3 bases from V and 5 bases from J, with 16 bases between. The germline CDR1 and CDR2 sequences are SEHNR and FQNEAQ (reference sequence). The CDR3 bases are TGTGCCAGCAGCTTCGAGGGACGGCCGGGGGAGACCCAGTACTTC. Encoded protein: CASSFEGRPGETQYF.

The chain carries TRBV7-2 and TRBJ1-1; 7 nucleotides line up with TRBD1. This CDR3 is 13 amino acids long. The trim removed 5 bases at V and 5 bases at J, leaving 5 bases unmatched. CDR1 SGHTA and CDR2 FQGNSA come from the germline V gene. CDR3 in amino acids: CASSLRGRTEAFF. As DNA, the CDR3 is TGTGCCAGCAGCCTGAGGGGGCGGACTGAAGCTTTCTTT.

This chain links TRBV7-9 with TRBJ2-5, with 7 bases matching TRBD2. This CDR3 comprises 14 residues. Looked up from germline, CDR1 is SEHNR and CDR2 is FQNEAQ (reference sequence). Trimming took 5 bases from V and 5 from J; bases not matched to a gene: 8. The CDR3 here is CASSPQLARETQYF. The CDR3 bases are TGTGCCAGCAGCCCGCAACTAGCGCGGGAGACCCAGTACTTC.

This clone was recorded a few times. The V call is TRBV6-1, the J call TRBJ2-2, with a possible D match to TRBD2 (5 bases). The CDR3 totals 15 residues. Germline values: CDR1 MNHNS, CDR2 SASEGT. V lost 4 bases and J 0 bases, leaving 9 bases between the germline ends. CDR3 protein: CASSVEVANTGELFF. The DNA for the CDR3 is TGTGCCAGCAGTGTGGAGGTCGCGAACACCGGGGAGCTGTTTTTT.

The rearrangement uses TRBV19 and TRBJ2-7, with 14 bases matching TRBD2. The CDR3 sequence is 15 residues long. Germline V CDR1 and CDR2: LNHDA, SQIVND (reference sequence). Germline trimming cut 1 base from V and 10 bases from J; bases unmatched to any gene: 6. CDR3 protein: CASSIVPGLAGDQYF. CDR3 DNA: TGTGCCAGTAGTATAGTCCCGGGACTAGCGGGAGACCAGTACTTC.

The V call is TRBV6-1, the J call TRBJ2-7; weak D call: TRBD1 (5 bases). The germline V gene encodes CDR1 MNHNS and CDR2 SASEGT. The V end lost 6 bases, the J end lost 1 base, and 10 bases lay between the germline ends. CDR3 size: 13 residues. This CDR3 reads CASSMTESYEQYF. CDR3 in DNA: TGTGCCAGCAGCATGACAGAGTCCTACGAGCAGTACTTC.

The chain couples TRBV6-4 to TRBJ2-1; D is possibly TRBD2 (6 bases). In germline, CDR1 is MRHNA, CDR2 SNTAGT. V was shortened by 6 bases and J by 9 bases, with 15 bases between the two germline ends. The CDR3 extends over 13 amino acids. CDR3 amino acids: CASSGTSSSEQFF. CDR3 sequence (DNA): TGTGCCAGCAGCGGGACTTCTTCCAGTGAGCAGTTCTTC.

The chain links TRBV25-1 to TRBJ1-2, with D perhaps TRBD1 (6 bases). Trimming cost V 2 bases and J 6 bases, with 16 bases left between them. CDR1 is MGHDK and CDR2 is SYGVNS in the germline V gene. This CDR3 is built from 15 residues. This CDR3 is CASSEVKDSSNGYTF. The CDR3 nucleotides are TGTGCCAGCAGTGAAGTAAAGGACAGTTCTAATGGCTACACCTTC.

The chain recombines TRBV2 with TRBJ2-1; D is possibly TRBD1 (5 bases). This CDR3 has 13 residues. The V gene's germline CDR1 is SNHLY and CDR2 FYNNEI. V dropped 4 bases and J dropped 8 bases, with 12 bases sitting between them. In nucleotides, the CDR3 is TGTGCCAGCAGTGGTCAGGGTCGGGATGAGCAGTTCTTC. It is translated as CASSGQGRDEQFF.

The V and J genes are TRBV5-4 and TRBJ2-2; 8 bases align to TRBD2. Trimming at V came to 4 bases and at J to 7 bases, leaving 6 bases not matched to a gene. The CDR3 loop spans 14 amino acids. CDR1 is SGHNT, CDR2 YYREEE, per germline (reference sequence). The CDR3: CASSLSGMNGELFF. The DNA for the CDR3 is TGTGCCAGCAGCCTTAGCGGGATGAACGGGGAGCTGTTTTTT.

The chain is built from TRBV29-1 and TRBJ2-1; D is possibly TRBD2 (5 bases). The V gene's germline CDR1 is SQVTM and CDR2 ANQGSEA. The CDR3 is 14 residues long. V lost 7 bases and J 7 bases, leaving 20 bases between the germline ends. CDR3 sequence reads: CSGVASATGNEQFF. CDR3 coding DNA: TGCAGCGGGGTAGCATCGGCCACGGGGAATGAGCAGTTCTTC.

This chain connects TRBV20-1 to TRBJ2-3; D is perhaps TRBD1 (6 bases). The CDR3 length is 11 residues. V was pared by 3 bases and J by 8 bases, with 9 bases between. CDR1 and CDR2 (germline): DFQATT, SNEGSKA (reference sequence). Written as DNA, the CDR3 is TGCAGTGCTAGTCGAGGGGGTACGCAGTATTTT. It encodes CSASRGGTQYF.

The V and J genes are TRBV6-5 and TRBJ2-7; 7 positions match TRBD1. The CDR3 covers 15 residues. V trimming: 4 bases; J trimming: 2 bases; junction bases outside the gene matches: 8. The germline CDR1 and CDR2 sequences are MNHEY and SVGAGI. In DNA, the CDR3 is TGTGCCAGCAGTTTGTTCGGGACAGCACCCTACGAGCAGTACTTC. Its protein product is CASSLFGTAPYEQYF.

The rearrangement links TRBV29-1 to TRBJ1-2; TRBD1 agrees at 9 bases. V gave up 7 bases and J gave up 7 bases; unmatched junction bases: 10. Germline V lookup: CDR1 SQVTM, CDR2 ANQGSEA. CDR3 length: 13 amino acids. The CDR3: CSARGQGKPGYTF. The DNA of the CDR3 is TGCAGCGCCCGGGGACAGGGAAAGCCTGGCTACACCTTC. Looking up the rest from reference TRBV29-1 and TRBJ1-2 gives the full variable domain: SAVISQKPSRDICQRGTSLTIQCQVDSQVTMMFWYRQQPGQSLTLIATANQGSEATYESGFVIDKFPISRPNLTFSTLTVSNMSPEDSSIYLCSARGQGKPGYTFGSGTRLTVV.

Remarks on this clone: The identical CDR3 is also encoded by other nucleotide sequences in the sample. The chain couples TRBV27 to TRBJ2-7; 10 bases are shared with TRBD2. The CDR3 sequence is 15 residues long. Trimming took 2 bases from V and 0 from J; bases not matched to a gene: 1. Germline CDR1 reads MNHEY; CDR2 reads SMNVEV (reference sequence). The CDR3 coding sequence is TGTGCCAGCAGTTTACTAGCGGGGGTCTCCTACGAGCAGTACTTC. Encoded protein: CASSLLAGVSYEQYF.

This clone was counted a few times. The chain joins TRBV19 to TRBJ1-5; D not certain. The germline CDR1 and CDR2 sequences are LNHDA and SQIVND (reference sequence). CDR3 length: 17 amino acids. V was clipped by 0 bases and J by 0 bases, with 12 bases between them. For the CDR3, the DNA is TGTGCCAGTAGTATAGAAGGGCCCCAGTATAGCAATCAGCCCCAGCATTTT. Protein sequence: CASSIEGPQYSNQPQHF.

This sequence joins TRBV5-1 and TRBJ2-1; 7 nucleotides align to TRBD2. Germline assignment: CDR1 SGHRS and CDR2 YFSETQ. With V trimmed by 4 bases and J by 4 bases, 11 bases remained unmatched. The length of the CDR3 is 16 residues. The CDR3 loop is CASSREAGTSYNEQFF. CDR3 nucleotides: TGCGCCAGCAGCCGGGAGGCCGGGACCTCATACAATGAGCAGTTCTTC.

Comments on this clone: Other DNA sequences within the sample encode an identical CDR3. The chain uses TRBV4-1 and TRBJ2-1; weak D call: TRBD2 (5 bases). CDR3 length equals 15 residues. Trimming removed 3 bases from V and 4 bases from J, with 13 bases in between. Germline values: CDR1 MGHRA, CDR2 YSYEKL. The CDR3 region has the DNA TGCGCCAGCAGCCAGCCGGGTCGAGGGTACAATGAGCAGTTCTTC. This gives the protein CASSQPGRGYNEQFF.

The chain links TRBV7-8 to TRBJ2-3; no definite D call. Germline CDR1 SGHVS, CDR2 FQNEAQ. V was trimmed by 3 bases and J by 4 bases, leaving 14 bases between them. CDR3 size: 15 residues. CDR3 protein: CASSLVASLPDTQYF. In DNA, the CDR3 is TGTGCCAGCAGCTTGGTAGCCTCTCTGCCAGATACGCAGTATTTT.

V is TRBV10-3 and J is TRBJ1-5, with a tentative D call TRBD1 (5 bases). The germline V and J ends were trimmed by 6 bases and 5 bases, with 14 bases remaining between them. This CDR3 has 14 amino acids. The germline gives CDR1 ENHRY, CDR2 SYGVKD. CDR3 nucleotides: TGTGCCATCAGCCACGGGGGGACGGATCAGCCCCAGCATTTT. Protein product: CAISHGGTDQPQHF.

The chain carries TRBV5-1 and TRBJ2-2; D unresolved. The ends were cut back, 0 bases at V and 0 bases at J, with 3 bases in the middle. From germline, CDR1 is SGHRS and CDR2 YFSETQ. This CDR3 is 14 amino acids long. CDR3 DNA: TGCGCCAGCAGCTTGGTTTCGAACACCGGGGAGCTGTTTTTT. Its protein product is CASSLVSNTGELFF.

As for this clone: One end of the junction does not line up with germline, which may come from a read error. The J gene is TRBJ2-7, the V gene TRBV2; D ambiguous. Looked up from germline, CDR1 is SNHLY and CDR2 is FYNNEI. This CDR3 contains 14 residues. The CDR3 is CASTEGLGYYEQYF. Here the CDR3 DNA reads TGTGCCAGCACTGAAGGATTAGGATACTACGAGCAGTACTTC.

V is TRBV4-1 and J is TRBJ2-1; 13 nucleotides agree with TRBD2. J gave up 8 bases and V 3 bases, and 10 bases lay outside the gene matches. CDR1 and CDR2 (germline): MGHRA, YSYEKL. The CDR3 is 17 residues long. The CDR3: CASSQPTSGRAGYEQFF. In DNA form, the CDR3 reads TGCGCCAGCAGCCAGCCAACTAGCGGGAGGGCCGGATATGAGCAGTTCTTC.

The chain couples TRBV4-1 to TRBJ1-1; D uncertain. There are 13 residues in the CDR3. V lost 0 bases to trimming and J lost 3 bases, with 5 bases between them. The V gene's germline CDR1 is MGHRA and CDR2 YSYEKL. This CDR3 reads CASSQEGDTEAFF. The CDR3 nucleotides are TGCGCCAGCAGCCAAGAGGGTGACACTGAAGCTTTCTTT.

CDR3 region: CASSVEAGVRNNEQFF. In DNA form, the CDR3 reads TGTGCCAGCAGCGTAGAAGCGGGAGTGAGGAACAATGAGCAGTTCTTC. V gene TRBV9 combines with J gene TRBJ2-1; 8 nucleotides agree with TRBD2. Trimming cost V 0 bases and J 5 bases; bases outside gene matches: 7. Germline CDR1 reads SGDLS; CDR2 reads YYNGEE. This CDR3 has 16 amino acids.

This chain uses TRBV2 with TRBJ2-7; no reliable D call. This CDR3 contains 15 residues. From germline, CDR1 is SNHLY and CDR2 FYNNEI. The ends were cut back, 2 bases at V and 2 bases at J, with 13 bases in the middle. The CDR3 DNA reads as TGTGCCAGCAGTGAATCGTTAGCTGATGCCTACGAGCAGTACTTC. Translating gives CASSESLADAYEQYF. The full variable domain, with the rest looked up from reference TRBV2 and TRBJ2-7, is EPEVTQTPSHQVTQMGQEVILRCVPISNHLYFYWYRQILGQKVEFLVSFYNNEISEKSEIFDDQFSVERPDGSNFTLKIRSTKLEDSAMYFCASSESLADAYEQYFGPGTRLTVT.

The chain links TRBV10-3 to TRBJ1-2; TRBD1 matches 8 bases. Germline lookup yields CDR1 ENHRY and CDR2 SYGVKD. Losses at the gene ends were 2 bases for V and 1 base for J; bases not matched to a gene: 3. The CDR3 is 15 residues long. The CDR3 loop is CAISEATGVNYGYTF. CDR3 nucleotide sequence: TGTGCCATCAGTGAGGCGACAGGGGTTAACTATGGCTACACCTTC.